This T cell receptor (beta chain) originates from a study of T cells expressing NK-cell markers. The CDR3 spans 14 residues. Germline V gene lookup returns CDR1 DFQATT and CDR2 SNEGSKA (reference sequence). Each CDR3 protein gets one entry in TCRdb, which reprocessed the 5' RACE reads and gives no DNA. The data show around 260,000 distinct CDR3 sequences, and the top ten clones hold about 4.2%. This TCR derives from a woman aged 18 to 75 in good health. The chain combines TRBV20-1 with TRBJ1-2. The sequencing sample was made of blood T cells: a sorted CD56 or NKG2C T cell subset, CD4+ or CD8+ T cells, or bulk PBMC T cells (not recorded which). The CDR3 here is CSAREPRLNYGYTF.